This T cell receptor beta chain was found in a study of control samples from healthy donors and cancer patients (dated by TCRdb to about 2020). As regards this clone: This clone's antigen is unknown. No base quality values were provided; no much bigger clone lies one nucleotide off.

Library generation was performed with the immunoSEQ multiplex PCR assay. The immuneACCESS repertoire file appears here via TCRdb, limited to in-frame rearrangements. These files lack a portion of the clones; in checked studies, under half of the deficit traces to unresolved V genes, and the cause of the others is not known. Recorded for this sample are 30,000 to 35,000 clones; around 83% of them occurred a single time. Of the sample, 1.6% is held by the ten largest clones. The TCR sequence derives from a woman between 40 and 55 years old with lung cancer. The sample consisted of PBMCs.

DNA sequence: TGTGCCAGCAAAAGGGACAACTCTGGAAACACCATATATTTT. The encoded protein is CASKRDNSGNTIYF. In this chain, TRBV28 is recombined with TRBJ1-3, and the D gene may be TRBD1, 6 bases matching. Relative to germline, V is 7 bases shorter and J is 0 bases shorter, with 10 bases between their ends. The CDR3 contains 14 residues, cysteine and phenylalanine counted. Just the 42-base CDR3 DNA is kept, in frame starting at base 1. The germline V gene sets CDR1 to MDHEN and CDR2 to SYDVKM.